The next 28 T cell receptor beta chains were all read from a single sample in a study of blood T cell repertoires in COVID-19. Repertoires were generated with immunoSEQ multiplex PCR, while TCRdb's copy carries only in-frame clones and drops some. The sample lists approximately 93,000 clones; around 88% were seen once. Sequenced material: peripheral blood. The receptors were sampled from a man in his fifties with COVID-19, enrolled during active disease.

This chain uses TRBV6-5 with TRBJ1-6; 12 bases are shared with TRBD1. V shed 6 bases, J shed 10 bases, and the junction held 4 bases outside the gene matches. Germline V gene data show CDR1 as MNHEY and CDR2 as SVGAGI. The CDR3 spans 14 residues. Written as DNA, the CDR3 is TGTGCCAGCAGGCCGGGACAGGGGGCATCACCCCTCCACTTT. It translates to CASRPGQGASPLHF.

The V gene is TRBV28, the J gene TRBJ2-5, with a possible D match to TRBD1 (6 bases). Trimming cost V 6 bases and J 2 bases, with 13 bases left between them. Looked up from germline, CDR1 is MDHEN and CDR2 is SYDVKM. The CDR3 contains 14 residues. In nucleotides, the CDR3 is TGTGCCAGCAGCACCGGGACACTACAAGAGACCCAGTACTTC. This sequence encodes CASSTGTLQETQYF.

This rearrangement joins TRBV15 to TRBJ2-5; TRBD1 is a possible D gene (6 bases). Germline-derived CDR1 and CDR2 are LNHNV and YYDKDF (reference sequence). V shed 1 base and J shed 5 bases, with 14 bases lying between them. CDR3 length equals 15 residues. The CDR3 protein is CATSRAPRQGETQYF. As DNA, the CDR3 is TGTGCCACCAGCAGAGCGCCCCGGCAGGGGGAGACCCAGTACTTC.

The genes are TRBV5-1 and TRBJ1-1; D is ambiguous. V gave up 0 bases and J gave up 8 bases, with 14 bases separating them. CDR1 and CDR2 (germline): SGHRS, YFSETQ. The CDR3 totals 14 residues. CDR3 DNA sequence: TGCGCCAGCAGCTTGGTGGCGAAATTGGAGGAAGCTTTCTTT. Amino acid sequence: CASSLVAKLEEAFF.

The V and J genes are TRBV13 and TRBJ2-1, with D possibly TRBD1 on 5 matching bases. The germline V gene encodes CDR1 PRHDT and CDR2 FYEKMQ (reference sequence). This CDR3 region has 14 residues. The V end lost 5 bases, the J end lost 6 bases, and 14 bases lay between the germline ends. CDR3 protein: CASSTNGRGNEQFF. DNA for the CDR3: TGTGCCAGCAGCACAAATGGAAGGGGCAATGAGCAGTTCTTC.

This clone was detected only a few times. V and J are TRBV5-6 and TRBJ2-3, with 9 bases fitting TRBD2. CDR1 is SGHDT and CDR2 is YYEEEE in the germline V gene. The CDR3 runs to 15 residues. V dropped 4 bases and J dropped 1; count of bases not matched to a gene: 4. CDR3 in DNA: TGTGCCAGCAGCCCAGTAGCGGGGGGCACAGATACGCAGTATTTT. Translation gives CASSPVAGGTDTQYF.

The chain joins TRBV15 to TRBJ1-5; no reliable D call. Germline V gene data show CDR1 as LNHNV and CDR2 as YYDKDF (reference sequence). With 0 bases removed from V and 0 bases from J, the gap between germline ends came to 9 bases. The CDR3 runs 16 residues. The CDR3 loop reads CATSRDHQYSNQPQHF. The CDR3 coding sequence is TGTGCCACCAGCAGAGATCATCAGTATAGCAATCAGCCCCAGCATTTT.

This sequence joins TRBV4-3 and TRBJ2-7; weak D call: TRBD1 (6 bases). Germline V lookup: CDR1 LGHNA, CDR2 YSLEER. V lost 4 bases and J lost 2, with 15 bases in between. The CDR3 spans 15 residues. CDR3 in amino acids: CASSLEQGQTYEQYF. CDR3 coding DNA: TGCGCCAGCAGCCTTGAGCAGGGGCAAACCTACGAGCAGTACTTC.

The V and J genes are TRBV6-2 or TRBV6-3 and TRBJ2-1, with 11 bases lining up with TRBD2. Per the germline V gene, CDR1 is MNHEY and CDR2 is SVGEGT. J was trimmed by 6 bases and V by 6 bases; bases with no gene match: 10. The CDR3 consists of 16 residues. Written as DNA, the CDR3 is TGTGCCAGCAGCTTCGCCCTAGCGGGGGGCCGCAATGAGCAGTTCTTC. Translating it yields CASSFALAGGRNEQFF.

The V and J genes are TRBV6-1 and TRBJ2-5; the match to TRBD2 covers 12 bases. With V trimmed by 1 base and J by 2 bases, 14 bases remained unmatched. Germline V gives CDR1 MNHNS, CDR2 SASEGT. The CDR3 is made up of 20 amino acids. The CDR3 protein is CASSEGHHSLGLAGQETQYF. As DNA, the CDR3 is TGTGCCAGCAGTGAAGGACACCACTCACTAGGACTAGCGGGGCAAGAGACCCAGTACTTC.

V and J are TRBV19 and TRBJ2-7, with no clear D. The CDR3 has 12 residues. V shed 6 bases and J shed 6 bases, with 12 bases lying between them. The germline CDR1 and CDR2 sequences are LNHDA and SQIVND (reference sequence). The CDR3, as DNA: TGTGCCAGTAGGGGCCGGTCAGCCGAGCAGTACTTC. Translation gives CASRGRSAEQYF.

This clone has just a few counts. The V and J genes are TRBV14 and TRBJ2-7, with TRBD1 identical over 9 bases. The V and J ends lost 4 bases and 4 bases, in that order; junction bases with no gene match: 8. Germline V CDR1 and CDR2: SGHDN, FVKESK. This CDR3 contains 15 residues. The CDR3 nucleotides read TGTGCCAGCAGCCTTTTTGGGACAGGGTCTTACGAGCAGTACTTC. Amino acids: CASSLFGTGSYEQYF. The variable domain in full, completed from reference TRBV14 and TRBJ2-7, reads EAGVTQFPSHSVIEKGQTVTLRCDPISGHDNLYWYRRVMGKEIKFLLHFVKESKQDESGMPNNRFLAERTGGTYSTLKVQPAELEDSGVYFCASSLFGTGSYEQYFGPGTRLTVT.

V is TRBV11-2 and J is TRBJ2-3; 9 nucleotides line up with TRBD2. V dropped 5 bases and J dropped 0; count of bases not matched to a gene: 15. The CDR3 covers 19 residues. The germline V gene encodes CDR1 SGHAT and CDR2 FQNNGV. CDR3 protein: CASSPTYLRLAASTDTQYF. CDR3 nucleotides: TGTGCCAGCAGCCCGACATACCTTAGACTAGCGGCGAGCACAGATACGCAGTATTTT.

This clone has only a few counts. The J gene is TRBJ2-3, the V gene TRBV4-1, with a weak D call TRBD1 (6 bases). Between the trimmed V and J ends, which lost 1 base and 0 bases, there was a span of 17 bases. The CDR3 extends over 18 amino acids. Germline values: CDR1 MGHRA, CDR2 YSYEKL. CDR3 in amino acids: CASSQGGQTAPSTDTQYF. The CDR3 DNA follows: TGCGCCAGCAGCCAAGGGGGGCAGACCGCACCGAGCACAGATACGCAGTATTTT.

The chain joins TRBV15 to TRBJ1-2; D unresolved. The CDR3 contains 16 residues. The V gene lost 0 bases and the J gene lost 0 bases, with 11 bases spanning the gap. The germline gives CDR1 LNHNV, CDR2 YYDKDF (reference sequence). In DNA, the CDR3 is TGTGCCACCAGCAGAGATCGCGGCTCGCCTAACTATGGCTACACCTTC. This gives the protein CATSRDRGSPNYGYTF.

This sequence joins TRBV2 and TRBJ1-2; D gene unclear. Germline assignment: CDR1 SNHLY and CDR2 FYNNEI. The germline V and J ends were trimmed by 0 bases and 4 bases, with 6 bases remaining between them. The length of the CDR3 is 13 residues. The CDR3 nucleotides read TGTGCCAGCAGTGAAGCGCACTTCTATGGCTACACCTTC. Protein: CASSEAHFYGYTF.

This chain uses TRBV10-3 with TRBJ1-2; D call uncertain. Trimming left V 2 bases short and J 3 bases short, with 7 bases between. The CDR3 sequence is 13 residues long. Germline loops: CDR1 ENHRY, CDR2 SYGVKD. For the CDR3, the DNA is TGTGCCATCAGTGAGCCGGGAGACTATGGCTACACCTTC. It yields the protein CAISEPGDYGYTF.

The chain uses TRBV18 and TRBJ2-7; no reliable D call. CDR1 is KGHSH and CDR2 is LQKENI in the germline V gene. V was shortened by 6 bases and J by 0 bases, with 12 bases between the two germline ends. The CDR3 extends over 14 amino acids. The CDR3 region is CASSEQASSYEQYF. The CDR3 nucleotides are TGTGCCAGCTCCGAACAAGCGAGCTCCTACGAGCAGTACTTC.

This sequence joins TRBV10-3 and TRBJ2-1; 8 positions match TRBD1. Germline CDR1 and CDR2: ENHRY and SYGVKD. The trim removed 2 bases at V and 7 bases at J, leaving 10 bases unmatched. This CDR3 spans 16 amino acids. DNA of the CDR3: TGTGCCATCAGTGAGGGGGCAGGGGGCGATGGGAATGAGCAGTTCTTC. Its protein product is CAISEGAGGDGNEQFF.

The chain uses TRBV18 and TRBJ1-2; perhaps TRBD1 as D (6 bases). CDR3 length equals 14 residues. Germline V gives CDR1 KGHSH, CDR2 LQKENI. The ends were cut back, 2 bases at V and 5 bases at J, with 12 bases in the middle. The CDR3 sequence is CASSPRTDLYGYTF. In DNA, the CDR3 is TGTGCCAGCTCACCAAGGACAGACCTTTATGGCTACACCTTC.

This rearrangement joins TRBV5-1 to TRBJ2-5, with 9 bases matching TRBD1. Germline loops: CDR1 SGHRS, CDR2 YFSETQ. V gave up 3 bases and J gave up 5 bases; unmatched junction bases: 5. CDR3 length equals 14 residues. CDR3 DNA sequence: TGCGCCAGCAGCTCTGGGACAGGGCTGGAGACCCAGTACTTC. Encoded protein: CASSSGTGLETQYF.

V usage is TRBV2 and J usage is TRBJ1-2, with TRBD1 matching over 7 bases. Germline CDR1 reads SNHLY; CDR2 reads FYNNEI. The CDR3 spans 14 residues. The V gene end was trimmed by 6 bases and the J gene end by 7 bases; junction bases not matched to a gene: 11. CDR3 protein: CASSSRGSSRGYTF. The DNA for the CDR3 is TGTGCCAGCAGCTCCAGGGGGTCATCGCGTGGCTACACCTTC.

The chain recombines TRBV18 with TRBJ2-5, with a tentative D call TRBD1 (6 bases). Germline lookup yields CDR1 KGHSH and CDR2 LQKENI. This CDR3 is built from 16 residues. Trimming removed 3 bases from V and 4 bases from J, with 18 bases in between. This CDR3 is CASSPTRTVKGETQYF. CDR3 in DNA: TGTGCCAGCTCACCCACGAGGACAGTCAAAGGAGAGACCCAGTACTTC.

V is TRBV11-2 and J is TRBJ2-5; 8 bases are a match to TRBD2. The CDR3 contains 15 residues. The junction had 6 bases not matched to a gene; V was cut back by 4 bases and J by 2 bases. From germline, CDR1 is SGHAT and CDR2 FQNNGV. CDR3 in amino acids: CASSSFGGDQETQYF. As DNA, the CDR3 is TGTGCCAGCAGCTCCTTCGGGGGGGATCAAGAGACCCAGTACTTC.

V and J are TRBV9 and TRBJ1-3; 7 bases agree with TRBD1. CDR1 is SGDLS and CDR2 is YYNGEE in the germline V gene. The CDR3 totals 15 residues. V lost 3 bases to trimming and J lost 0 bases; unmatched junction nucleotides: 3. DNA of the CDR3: TGTGCCAGCAGCGCGGACAGGTACTCTGGAAACACCATATATTTT. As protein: CASSADRYSGNTIYF.

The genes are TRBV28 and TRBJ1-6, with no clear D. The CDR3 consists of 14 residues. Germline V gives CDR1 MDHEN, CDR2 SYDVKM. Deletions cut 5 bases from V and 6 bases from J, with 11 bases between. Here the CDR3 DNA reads TGTGCCAGCAGTCCCCACGCGTTTAATTCACCCCTCCACTTT. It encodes CASSPHAFNSPLHF. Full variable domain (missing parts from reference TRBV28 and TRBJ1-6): DVKVTQSSRYLVKRTGEKVFLECVQDMDHENMFWYRQDPGLGLRLIYFSYDVKMKEKGDIPEGYSVSREKKERFSLILESASTNQTSMYLCASSPHAFNSPLHFGNGTRLTVT.

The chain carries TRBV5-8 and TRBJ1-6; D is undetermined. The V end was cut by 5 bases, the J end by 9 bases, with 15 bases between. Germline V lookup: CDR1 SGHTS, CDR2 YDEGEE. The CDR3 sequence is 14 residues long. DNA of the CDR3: TGTGCCAGCAGTTCTGACGGGATAATTTCACCCCTCCACTTT. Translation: CASSSDGIISPLHF.

Written as DNA, the CDR3 is TGTGCCAGCAGCGCCAATCAGGCAGTCTATAATTCACCCCTCCACTTT. It encodes CASSANQAVYNSPLHF. The chain links TRBV9 to TRBJ1-6, with D unresolved. The CDR3 has 16 amino acids. Germline CDR1 is SGDLS and CDR2 is YYNGEE. V lost 3 bases and J 3 bases, leaving 13 bases between the germline ends.